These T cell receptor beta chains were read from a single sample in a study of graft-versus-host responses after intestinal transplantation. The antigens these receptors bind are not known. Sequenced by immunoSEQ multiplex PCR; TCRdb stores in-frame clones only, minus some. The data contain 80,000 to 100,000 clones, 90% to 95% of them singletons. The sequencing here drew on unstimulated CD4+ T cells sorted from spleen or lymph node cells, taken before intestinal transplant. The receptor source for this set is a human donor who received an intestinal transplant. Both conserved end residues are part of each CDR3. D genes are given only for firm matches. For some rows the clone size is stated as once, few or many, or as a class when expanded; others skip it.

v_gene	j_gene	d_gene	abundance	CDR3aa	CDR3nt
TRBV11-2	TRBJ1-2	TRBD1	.	CASSLDGDSYGYTF	TGTGCCAGCAGCTTAGATGGGGACAGCTATGGCTACACCTTC
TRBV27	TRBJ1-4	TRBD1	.	CASSPINRGLEKLFF	TGTGCCAGCAGTCCGATCAACAGGGGGCTTGAAAAACTGTTTTTT
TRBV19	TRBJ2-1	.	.	CASSRESSYNEQFF	TGTGCCAGTTCGCGGGAAAGCTCCTACAATGAGCAGTTCTTC
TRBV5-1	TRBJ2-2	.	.	CASSLNREAGELFF	TGCGCCAGCAGCCTGAACAGGGAAGCCGGGGAGCTGTTTTTT
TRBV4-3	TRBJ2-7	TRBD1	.	CASSQDDRGLYEQYF	TGCGCCAGCAGCCAAGACGACAGGGGGCTCTACGAGCAGTACTTC
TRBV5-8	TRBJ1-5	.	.	CASSPTANQPQHF	TGTGCCAGCAGTCCTACAGCAAATCAGCCCCAGCATTTT
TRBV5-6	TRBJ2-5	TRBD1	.	CASSPRGIGETQYF	TGTGCCAGCAGTCCCAGGGGGATTGGGGAGACCCAGTACTTC
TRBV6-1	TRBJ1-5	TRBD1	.	CASSRGANQPQHF	TGTGCCAGCAGCAGGGGGGCCAATCAGCCCCAGCATTTT
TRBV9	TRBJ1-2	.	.	CASSVGPSGDYGYTF	TGTGCCAGCAGCGTAGGTCCCTCAGGGGACTATGGCTACACCTTC
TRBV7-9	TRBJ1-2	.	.	CASSRGRDYVGYTF	TGTGCCAGCAGCCGAGGGCGGGACTACGTCGGCTACACCTTC
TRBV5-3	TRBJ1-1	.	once	CARSSERGSQGNTEAFF	TGTGCCAGAAGCTCCGAACGTGGTAGCCAGGGGAACACTGAAGCTTTCTTT
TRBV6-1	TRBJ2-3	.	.	CASSEAPWRGTDTQYF	TGTGCCAGCAGTGAAGCGCCGTGGAGAGGCACAGATACGCAGTATTTT
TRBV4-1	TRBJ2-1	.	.	CASSQAWTTTFSYNEQFF	TGCGCCAGCAGCCAAGCTTGGACTACCACATTCTCCTACAATGAGCAGTTCTTC
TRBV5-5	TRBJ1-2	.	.	CASSSRRETNYGYTF	TGTGCCAGCAGCTCTCGGCGGGAAACTAACTATGGCTACACCTTC
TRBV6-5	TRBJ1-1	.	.	CASSYSQGGAFF	TGTGCCAGCAGTTACTCGCAGGGAGGAGCTTTCTTT
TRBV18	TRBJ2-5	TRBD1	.	CASSPGTGGETQYF	TGTGCCAGCTCACCCGGGACAGGGGGAGAGACCCAGTACTTC
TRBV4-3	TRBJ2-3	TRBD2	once	CASSLRRDYSTDTQYF	TGCGCCAGCAGCCTCCGCCGGGACTACAGCACAGATACGCAGTATTTT
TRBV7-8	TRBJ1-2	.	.	CASSFTDSFLGGYTF	TGTGCCAGCAGCTTCACCGACTCGTTTCTAGGCGGCTACACCTTC
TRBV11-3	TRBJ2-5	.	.	CASSLNLKETQYF	TGTGCCAGCAGCTTAAACTTAAAAGAGACCCAGTACTTC
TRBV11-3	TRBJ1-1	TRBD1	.	CASSTGQGWTEAFF	TGTGCCAGCAGCACGGGACAGGGTTGGACTGAAGCTTTCTTT
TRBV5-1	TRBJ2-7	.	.	CASSGDSPPYEQYF	TGCGCCAGCAGCGGCGACAGCCCCCCCTACGAGCAGTACTTC
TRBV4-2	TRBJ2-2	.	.	CASSHDQTARAGELFF	TGTGCCAGCAGCCACGACCAAACAGCCCGTGCCGGGGAGCTGTTTTTT
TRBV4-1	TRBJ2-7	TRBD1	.	CASSQVWDRAYEQYF	TGCGCCAGCAGCCAAGTATGGGACAGAGCCTACGAGCAGTACTTC
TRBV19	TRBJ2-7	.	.	CASRGKRAPSGEQYF	TGTGCCAGTAGGGGGAAGAGGGCACCTTCGGGGGAGCAGTACTTC
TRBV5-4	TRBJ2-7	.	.	CASSMAARVSYEQYF	TGTGCCAGCAGCATGGCCGCGCGGGTCTCCTACGAGCAGTACTTC
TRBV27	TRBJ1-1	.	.	CASSLSIGPNTEAFF	TGTGCCAGCAGTTTATCGATTGGGCCGAACACTGAAGCTTTCTTT
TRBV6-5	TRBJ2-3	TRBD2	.	CASSYTGRARTDTQYF	TGTGCCAGCAGTTACACCGGGAGGGCCAGGACAGATACGCAGTATTTT
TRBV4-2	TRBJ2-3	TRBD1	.	CAGSQGYRGSTDTQYF	TGTGCCGGCAGCCAAGGATACAGGGGTAGCACAGATACGCAGTATTTT
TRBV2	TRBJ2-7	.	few	CASSGGETYEQYF	TGTGCCAGCAGTGGGGGGGAGACCTACGAGCAGTACTTC
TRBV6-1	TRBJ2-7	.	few	CATYDNNLSSYEQYF	TGTGCCACTTATGACAACAACTTGAGCTCCTACGAGCAGTACTTC
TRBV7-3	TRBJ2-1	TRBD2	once	CASSLELAGHNEQFF	TGTGCCAGCAGCTTAGAACTAGCGGGGCACAATGAGCAGTTCTTC
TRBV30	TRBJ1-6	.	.	CAWRSRGNSPLHF	TGTGCCTGGAGAAGCAGGGGTAATTCACCCCTCCACTTT
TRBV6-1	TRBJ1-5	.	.	CASRGGVGQPQHF	TGTGCCAGCAGGGGCGGGGTTGGTCAGCCCCAGCATTTT
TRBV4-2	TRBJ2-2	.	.	CASSQAGTRANTGELFF	TGTGCCAGCAGCCAGGCCGGGACACGGGCGAACACCGGGGAGCTGTTTTTT
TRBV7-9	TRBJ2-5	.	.	CASSLLRSQETQYF	TGTGCCAGCAGCTTATTACGGAGCCAAGAGACCCAGTACTTC
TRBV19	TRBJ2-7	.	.	CASRGTGSSYEQYF	TGTGCCAGTAGGGGAACAGGGAGCTCCTACGAGCAGTACTTC
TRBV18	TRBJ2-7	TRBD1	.	CASSLQGSIYEQYF	TGTGCCAGCTCTCTACAGGGGTCGATTTACGAGCAGTACTTC
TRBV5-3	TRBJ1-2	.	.	CASPPRGSYYGYTF	TGTGCCAGTCCACCAAGGGGGTCATACTATGGCTACACCTTC
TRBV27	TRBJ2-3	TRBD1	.	CASSLTGGDTQYF	TGTGCCAGCAGTTTAACAGGGGGAGATACGCAGTATTTT
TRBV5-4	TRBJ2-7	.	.	CASSPQTSSYEQYF	TGTGCCAGCAGCCCACAAACTAGCTCCTACGAGCAGTACTTC
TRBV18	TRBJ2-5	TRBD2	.	CASSPILAGGQETQYF	TGTGCCAGCTCACCCATACTAGCGGGGGGCCAAGAGACCCAGTACTTC
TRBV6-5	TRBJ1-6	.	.	CASSHGQYNSPLHF	TGTGCCAGCAGCCACGGACAGTATAATTCACCCCTCCACTTT
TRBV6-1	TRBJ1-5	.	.	CASSETGTGLDQPQHF	TGTGCCAGCAGTGAAACAGGTACAGGGCTAGATCAGCCCCAGCATTTT
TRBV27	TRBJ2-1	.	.	CASRPQGLGEQFF	TGTGCCAGCAGACCCCAGGGGTTGGGTGAGCAGTTCTTC
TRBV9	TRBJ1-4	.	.	CASSVAPSGEKLFF	TGTGCCAGCAGCGTAGCCCCCTCAGGGGAAAAACTGTTTTTT
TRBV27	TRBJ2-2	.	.	CASSSGRVASNTGELFF	TGTGCCAGCAGTTCGGGCAGGGTGGCCTCCAACACCGGGGAGCTGTTTTTT
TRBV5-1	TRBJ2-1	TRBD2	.	CASSLETSSPAYNEQFF	TGCGCCAGCAGCTTGGAGACTAGCAGCCCTGCCTACAATGAGCAGTTCTTC
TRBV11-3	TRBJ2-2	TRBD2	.	CASSFSGGNTGELFF	TGTGCCAGCAGCTTTAGCGGGGGAAACACCGGGGAGCTGTTTTTT
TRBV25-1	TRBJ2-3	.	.	CASKAGKPDTQYF	TGTGCCAGCAAGGCAGGGAAACCAGATACGCAGTATTTT
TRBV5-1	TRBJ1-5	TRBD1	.	CASSLGQGQPQHF	TGCGCCAGCAGCTTGGGACAGGGTCAGCCCCAGCATTTT
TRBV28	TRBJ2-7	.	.	CASSLPGGLGGYEQYF	TGTGCCAGCAGTTTACCAGGGGGACTAGGGGGCTACGAGCAGTACTTC
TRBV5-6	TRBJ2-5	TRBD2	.	CASSLLAGGPWETQYF	TGTGCCAGCAGCTTGCTAGCGGGGGGGCCGTGGGAGACCCAGTACTTC
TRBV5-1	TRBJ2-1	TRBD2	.	CASSLAGTSGRGSYNEQFF	TGCGCCAGCAGCTTGGCCGGGACTAGCGGGAGGGGGTCGTACAATGAGCAGTTCTTC
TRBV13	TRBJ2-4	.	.	CASSLRTVLAKNIQYF	TGTGCCAGCAGCTTACGGACAGTCCTAGCCAAAAACATTCAGTACTTC
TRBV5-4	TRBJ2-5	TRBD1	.	CASSLGGQGASWQETQYF	TGTGCCAGCAGCTTGGGTGGTCAGGGGGCGTCGTGGCAAGAGACCCAGTACTTC
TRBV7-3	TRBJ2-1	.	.	CASSPRSGLGWREQFF	TGTGCCAGCAGCCCACGATCGGGACTTGGGTGGAGAGAGCAGTTCTTC
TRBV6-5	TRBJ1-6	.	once	CASGRGRYNSPLHF	TGTGCCAGCGGGCGGGGGCGGTATAATTCACCCCTCCACTTT
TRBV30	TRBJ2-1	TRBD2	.	CAWRLAGGKQFF	TGTGCCTGGAGACTAGCGGGAGGGAAGCAGTTCTTC